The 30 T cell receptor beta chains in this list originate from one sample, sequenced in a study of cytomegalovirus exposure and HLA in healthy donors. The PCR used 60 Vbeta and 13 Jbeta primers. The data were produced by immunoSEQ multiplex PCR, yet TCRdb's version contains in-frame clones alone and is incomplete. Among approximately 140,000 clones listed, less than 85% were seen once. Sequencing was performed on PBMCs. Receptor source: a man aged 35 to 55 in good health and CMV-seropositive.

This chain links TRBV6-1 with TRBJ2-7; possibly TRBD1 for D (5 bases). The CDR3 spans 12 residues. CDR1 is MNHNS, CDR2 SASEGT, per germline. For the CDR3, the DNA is TGTGCTCTAGAGTTTCAGGGTTCCGGGCAGTACTTC. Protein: CALEFQGSGQYF.

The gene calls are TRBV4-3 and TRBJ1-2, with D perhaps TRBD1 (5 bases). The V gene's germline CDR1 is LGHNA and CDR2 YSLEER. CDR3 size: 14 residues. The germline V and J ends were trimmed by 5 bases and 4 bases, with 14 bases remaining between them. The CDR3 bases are TGCGCCAGCAGCTCAGGGAGGGGCCCCTATGGCTACACCTTC. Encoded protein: CASSSGRGPYGYTF.

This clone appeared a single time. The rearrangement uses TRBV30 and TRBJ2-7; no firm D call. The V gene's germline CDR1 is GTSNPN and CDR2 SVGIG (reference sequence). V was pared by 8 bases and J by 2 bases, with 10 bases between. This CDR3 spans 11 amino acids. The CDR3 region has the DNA TGTGCCAAGTGCCCGGCCTACGAGCAGTACTTC. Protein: CAKCPAYEQYF.

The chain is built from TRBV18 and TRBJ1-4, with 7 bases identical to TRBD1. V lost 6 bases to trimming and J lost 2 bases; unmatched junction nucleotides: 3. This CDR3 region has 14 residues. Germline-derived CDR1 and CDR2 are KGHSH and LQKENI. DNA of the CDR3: TGTGCCAGCTCGCCGACAGGGACTAATGAAAAACTGTTTTTT. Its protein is CASSPTGTNEKLFF.

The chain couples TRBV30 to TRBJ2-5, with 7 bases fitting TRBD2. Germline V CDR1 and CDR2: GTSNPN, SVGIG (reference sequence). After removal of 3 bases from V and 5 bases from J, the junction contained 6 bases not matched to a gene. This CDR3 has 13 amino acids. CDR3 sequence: CAWSRRRGETQYF. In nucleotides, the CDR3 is TGTGCCTGGAGCCGGCGGCGGGGGGAGACCCAGTACTTC.

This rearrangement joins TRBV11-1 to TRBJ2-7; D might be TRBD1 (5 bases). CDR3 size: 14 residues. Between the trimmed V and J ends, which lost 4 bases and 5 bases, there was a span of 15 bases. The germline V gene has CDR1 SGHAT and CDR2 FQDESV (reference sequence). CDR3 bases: TGTGCCAGCAGCTCCCAGGGATCGATGGACGAGCAGTACTTC. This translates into CASSSQGSMDEQYF.

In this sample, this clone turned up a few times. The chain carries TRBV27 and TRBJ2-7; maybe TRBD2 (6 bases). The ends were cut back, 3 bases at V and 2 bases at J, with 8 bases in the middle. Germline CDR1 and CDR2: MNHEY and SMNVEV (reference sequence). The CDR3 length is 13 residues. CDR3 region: CASSFPGAYEQYF. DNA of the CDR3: TGTGCCAGCAGTTTCCCGGGGGCCTACGAGCAGTACTTC.

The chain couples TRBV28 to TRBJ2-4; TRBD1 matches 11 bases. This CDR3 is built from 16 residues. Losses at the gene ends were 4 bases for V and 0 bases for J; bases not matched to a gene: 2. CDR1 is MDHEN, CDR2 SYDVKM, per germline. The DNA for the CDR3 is TGTGCCAGCAGTTCGGACAGGGGGCTAGCCAAAAACATTCAGTACTTC. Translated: CASSSDRGLAKNIQYF.

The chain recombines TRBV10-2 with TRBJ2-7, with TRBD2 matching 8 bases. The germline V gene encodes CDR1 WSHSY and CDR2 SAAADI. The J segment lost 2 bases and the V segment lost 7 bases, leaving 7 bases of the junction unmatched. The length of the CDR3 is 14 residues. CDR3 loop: CASTNGTSPYEQYF. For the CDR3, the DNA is TGCGCCAGCACGAACGGGACTAGTCCCTACGAGCAGTACTTC.

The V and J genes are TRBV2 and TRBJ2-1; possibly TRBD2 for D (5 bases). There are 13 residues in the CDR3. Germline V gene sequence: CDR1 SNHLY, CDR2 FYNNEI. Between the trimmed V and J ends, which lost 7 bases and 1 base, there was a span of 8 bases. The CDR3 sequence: CASTRDSYNEQFF. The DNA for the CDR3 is TGTGCCAGCACCCGGGATTCCTACAATGAGCAGTTCTTC.

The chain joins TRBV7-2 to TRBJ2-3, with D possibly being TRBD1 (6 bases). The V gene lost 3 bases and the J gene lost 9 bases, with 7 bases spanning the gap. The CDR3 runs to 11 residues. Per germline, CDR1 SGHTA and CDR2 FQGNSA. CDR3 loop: CASSFQGTQYF. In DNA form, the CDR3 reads TGTGCCAGCAGCTTTCAGGGGACGCAGTATTTT.

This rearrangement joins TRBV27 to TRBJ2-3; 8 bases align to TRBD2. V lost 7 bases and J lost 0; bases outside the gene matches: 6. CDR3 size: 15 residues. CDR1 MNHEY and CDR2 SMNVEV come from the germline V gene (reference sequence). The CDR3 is CASTGGPPSTDTQYF. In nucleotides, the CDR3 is TGTGCCAGCACGGGGGGGCCCCCTAGCACAGATACGCAGTATTTT.

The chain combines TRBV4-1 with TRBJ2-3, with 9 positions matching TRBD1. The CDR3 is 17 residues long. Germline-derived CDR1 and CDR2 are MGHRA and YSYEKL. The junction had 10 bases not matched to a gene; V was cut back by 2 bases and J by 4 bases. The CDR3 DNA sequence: TGCGCCAGCAGCCAACGGGACAGGGAAGAATTCCCAGATACGCAGTATTTT. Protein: CASSQRDREEFPDTQYF.

This chain's CDR3 is CASRHRGGRETQYF. The CDR3 nucleotides read TGCGCCAGCAGGCACCGAGGGGGCCGGGAGACCCAGTACTTC. This sequence joins TRBV5-1 and TRBJ2-5, with TRBD1 identical over 7 bases. The CDR3 extends over 14 amino acids. Germline V lookup: CDR1 SGHRS, CDR2 YFSETQ. Trimming at V came to 5 bases and at J to 5 bases, leaving 9 bases not matched to a gene.

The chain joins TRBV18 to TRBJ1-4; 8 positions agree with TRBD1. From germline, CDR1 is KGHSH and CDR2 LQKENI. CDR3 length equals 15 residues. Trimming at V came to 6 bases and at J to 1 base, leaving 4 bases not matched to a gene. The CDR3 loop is CASSHDRGTNEKLFF. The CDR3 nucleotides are TGTGCCAGCTCCCACGACAGGGGAACTAATGAAAAACTGTTTTTT.

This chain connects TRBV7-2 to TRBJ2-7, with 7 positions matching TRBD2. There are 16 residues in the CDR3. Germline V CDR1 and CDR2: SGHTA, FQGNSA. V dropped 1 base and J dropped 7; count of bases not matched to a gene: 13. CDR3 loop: CASSLGGTGGLREQYF. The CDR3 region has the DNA TGTGCCAGCAGCTTAGGGGGAACCGGGGGACTACGGGAGCAGTACTTC. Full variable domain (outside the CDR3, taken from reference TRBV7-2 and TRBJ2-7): GAGVSQSPSNKVTEKGKDVELRCDPISGHTALYWYRQSLGQGLEFLIYFQGNSAPDKSGLPSDRFSAERTGGSVSTLTIQRTQQEDSAVYLCASSLGGTGGLREQYFGPGTRLTVT.

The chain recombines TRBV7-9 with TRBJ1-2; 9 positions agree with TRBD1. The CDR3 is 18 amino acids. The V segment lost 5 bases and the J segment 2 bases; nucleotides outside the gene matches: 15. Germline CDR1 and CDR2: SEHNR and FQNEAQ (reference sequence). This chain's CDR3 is CASSLLESGQGINYGYTF. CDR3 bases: TGTGCCAGCAGCCTACTGGAAAGTGGACAGGGGATAAACTATGGCTACACCTTC.

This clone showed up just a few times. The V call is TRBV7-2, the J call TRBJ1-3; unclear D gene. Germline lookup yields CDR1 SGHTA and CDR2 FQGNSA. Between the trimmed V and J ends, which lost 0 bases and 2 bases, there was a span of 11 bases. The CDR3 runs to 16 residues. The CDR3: CASSLAIGVPGNTIYF. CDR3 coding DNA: TGTGCCAGCAGCTTAGCAATCGGGGTACCTGGAAACACCATATATTTT.

The CDR3 protein is CASSEDRYTGELFF. For the CDR3, the DNA is TGTGCCAGCAGTGAAGACAGATACACCGGGGAGCTGTTTTTT. The chain recombines TRBV2 with TRBJ2-2; D remains unclear. V gave up 1 base and J gave up 3 bases, with 6 bases separating them. There are 14 residues in the CDR3. Germline assignment: CDR1 SNHLY and CDR2 FYNNEI.

The CDR3: CASSPRYNYGYTF. The CDR3 DNA is TGTGCCAGCAGCCCGAGGTATAACTATGGCTACACCTTC. The rearrangement uses TRBV7-2 and TRBJ1-2; the D is unclear. The length of the CDR3 is 13 residues. CDR1 is SGHTA and CDR2 is FQGNSA in the germline V gene. The germline V and J ends were trimmed by 5 bases and 1 base, with 8 bases remaining between them. Using reference TRBV7-2 and TRBJ1-2 for the parts outside the CDR3, the full variable domain is GAGVSQSPSNKVTEKGKDVELRCDPISGHTALYWYRQSLGQGLEFLIYFQGNSAPDKSGLPSDRFSAERTGGSVSTLTIQRTQQEDSAVYLCASSPRYNYGYTFGSGTRLTVV.

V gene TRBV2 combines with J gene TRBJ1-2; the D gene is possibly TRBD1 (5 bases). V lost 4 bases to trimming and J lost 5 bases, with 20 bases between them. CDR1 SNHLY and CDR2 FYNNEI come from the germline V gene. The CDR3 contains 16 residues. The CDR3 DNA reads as TGTGCCAGCAGTGGGACAACGACGAGACCAGGGTATGGCTACACCTTC. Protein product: CASSGTTTRPGYGYTF.

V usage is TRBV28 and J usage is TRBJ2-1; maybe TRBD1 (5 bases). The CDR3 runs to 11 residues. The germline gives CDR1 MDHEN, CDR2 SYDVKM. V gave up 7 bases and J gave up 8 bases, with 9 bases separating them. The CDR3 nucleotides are TGTGCCAGCACAGGGTATTATGAGCAGTTCTTC. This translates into CASTGYYEQFF.

The CDR3 nucleotides are TGTGCCAGCAGTGTTACGGGACAGGGGGAGGCCGGGGAGCTGTTTTTT. Translation: CASSVTGQGEAGELFF. The chain combines TRBV28 with TRBJ2-2; TRBD1 aligns across 11 bases. Germline V gene sequence: CDR1 MDHEN, CDR2 SYDVKM. The CDR3 is 16 amino acids. V was clipped by 5 bases and J by 6 bases; unmatched bases: 8.

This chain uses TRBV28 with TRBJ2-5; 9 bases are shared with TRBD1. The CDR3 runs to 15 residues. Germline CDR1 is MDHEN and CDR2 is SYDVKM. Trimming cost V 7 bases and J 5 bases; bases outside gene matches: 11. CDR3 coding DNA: TGTGCCAGCAAGACAGGGGGGAATATTGGGGAGACCCAGTACTTC. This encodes CASKTGGNIGETQYF. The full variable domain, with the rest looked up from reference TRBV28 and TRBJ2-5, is DVKVTQSSRYLVKRTGEKVFLECVQDMDHENMFWYRQDPGLGLRLIYFSYDVKMKEKGDIPEGYSVSREKKERFSLILESASTNQTSMYLCASKTGGNIGETQYFGPGTRLLVL.

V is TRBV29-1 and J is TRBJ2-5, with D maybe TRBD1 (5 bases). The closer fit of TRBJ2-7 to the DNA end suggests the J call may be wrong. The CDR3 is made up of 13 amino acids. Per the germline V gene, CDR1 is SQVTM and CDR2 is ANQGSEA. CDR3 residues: CSVEGPGTYEQYF. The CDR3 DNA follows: TGCAGCGTTGAGGGGCCAGGCACCTACGAGCAGTACTTC.

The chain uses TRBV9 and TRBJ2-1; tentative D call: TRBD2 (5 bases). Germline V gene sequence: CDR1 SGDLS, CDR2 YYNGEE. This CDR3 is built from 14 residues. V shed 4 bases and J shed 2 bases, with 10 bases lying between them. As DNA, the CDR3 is TGTGCCAGCAGCCCCCACGGGACCTACAATGAGCAGTTCTTC. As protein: CASSPHGTYNEQFF.

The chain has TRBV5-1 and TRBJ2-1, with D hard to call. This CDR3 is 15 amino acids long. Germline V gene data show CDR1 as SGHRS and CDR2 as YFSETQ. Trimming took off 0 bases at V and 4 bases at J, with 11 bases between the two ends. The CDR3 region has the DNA TGCGCCAGCAGCTTGGTGGCGAGCGTTTACAATGAGCAGTTCTTC. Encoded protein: CASSLVASVYNEQFF.

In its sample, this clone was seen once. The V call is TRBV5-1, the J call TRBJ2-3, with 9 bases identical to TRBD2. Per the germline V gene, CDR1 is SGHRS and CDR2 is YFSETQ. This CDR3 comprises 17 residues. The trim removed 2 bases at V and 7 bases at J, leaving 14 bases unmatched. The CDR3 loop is CASSFTQAGGTGYTQYF. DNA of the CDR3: TGCGCCAGCAGCTTCACCCAGGCGGGGGGGACGGGGTATACGCAGTATTTT.

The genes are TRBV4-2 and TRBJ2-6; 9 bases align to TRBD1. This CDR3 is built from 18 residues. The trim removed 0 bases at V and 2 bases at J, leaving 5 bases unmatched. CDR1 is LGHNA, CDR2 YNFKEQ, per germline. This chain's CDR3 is CASSQEGQGGAGANVLTF. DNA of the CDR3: TGTGCCAGCAGCCAAGAGGGACAGGGAGGAGCTGGGGCCAACGTCCTGACTTTC.

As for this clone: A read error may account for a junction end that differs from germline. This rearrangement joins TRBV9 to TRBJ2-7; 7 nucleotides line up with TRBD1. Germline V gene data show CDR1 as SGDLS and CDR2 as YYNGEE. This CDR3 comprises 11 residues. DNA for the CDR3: TGTGCCAGCAGCACACGACAGGGCTCGCACTTC. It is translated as CASSTRQGSHF.